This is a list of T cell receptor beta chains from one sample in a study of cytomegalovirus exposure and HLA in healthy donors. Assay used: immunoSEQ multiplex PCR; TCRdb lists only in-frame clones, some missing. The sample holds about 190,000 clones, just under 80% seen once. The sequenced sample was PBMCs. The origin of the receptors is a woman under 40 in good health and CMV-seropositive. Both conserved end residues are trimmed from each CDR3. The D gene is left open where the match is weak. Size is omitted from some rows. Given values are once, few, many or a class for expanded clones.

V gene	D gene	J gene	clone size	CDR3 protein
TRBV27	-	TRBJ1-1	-	ASSFGSGGVAEAF
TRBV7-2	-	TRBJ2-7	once	ASSLRESSYEQY
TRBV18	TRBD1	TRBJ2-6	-	ASSPLGGTGVSGANVLT
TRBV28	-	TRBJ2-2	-	ASSLFSFTGNTGELF
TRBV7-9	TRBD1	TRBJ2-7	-	ASSLRVGGTGGVHEQY
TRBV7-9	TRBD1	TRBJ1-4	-	ASSAAFGTGGLTNEKLF
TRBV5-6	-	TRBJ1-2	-	ASSPGGSGRGYGYT
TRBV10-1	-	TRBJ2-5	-	ATSTGPGTQY
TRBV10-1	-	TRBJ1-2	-	ASSESRDSYGYT
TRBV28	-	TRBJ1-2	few	ASRVQGNYGYT
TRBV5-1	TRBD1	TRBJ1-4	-	ASSFLAGGIGTNEKLF
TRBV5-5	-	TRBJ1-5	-	ASSVASGVSNQPQH
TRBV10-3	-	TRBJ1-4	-	AIRGQGFNEKLF